Below, 26 T cell receptor beta chains from the same sample are listed, as sequenced in a study of T cells in Graves' hyperthyroidism and ophthalmopathy. It was RNA transcripts that yielded the amplified TCR beta CDR3 regions. Using the HTBI primer set, a first-round RT-PCR was run on the TCR CDR3. TCRdb redid the calling of the multiplex PCR reads with MiXCR, one entry per CDR3 protein. The table records under 400,000 distinct CDR3 sequences, about 15% of them present only once. The sequenced material came from blood. Receptors were obtained from a woman in her fifties or sixties with Graves' hyperthyroidism.

This clonotype came up many times. This chain connects TRBV28 to TRBJ2-7; D perhaps matches TRBD1 (6 bases). Germline V gene sequence: CDR1 MDHEN, CDR2 SYDVKM. The V gene lost 5 bases and the J gene lost 2 bases, with 13 bases spanning the gap. The CDR3 loop spans 14 amino acids. CDR3 sequence reads: CASSPRTVPYEQYF. DNA of the CDR3: TGTGCCAGCAGTCCAAGGACAGTCCCCTACGAGCAGTACTTC.

This clonotype was counted many times. The chain joins TRBV7-9 to TRBJ2-5; no firm D call. There are 13 residues in the CDR3. Between the trimmed V and J ends, which lost 10 bases and 1 base, there was a span of 13 bases. The germline V gene has CDR1 SEHNR and CDR2 FQNEAQ (reference sequence). This CDR3 reads CATDEVGQETQYF. CDR3 nucleotide sequence: TGTGCCACCGACGAGGTGGGCCAAGAGACCCAGTACTTC.

The chain employs TRBV4-3 and TRBJ1-1; TRBD1 matches 11 bases. This CDR3 contains 17 residues. The germline CDR1 and CDR2 sequences are LGHNA and YSLEER. V lost 5 bases to trimming and J lost 3 bases; unmatched junction nucleotides: 11. The CDR3 is CASSSVGQGAVDTEAFF. Written as DNA, the CDR3 is TGCGCCAGCAGCTCTGTCGGACAGGGGGCTGTGGACACTGAAGCTTTCTTT.

This clonotype was seen only a few times. CDR3 amino acids: CASSLEGRAAGAYRYGYTF. CDR3 bases: TGTGCCAGCAGCTTAGAAGGTCGTGCGGCGGGGGCATATCGGTATGGCTACACCTTC. The chain couples TRBV11-3 to TRBJ1-2; D might be TRBD1 (6 bases). CDR3 size: 19 residues. Trimming left V 0 bases short and J 5 bases short, with 25 bases between. Germline CDR1 is SGHNT and CDR2 is YENEEA. The complete variable domain, with remaining parts taken from reference TRBV11-3 and TRBJ1-2, reads EAGVVQSPRYKIIEKKQPVAFWCNPISGHNTLYWYLQNLGQGPELLIRYENEEAVDDSQLPKDRFSAERLKGVDSTLKIQPAELGDSAVYLCASSLEGRAAGAYRYGYTFGSGTRLTVV.

This clonotype came up many times. This sequence joins TRBV28 and TRBJ2-3; 9 nucleotides align to TRBD1. CDR3 length: 16 residues. Per germline, CDR1 MDHEN and CDR2 SYDVKM. Trimming cost V 6 bases and J 2 bases; bases outside gene matches: 9. CDR3 protein: CASSPQGTGNTDTQYF. Written as DNA, the CDR3 is TGTGCCAGCAGCCCCCAGGGGACAGGGAACACAGATACGCAGTATTTT.

The chain links TRBV10-3 to TRBJ2-6; 7 bases agree with TRBD1. The germline CDR1 and CDR2 sequences are ENHRY and SYGVKD. The junction had 9 bases not matched to a gene; V was cut back by 7 bases and J by 3 bases. The CDR3 has 16 amino acids. CDR3 DNA: TGTGCCATCAACGACAGGGTAGCGAGTGGGGCCAACGTCCTGACTTTC. Its protein is CAINDRVASGANVLTF.

This clonotype was observed at least ten times. V gene TRBV3-1 combines with J gene TRBJ1-1; maybe TRBD1 (5 bases). V lost 0 bases to trimming and J lost 4 bases, with 12 bases between them. The germline V gene encodes CDR1 LGHDT and CDR2 YNNKEL (reference sequence). The CDR3 runs to 15 residues. As DNA, the CDR3 is TGTGCCAGCAGCCAAGAGGTGGCAGGGAGCACTGAAGCTTTCTTT. This sequence encodes CASSQEVAGSTEAFF.

This clonotype has only a few counts. The chain carries TRBV4-1 and TRBJ2-7, with 8 bases aligning to TRBD2. This CDR3 region has 15 residues. In germline, CDR1 is MGHRA, CDR2 YSYEKL. Trimming removed 1 base from V and 7 bases from J; junction bases left unmatched: 9. The CDR3: CASSQVPGTREEQYF. The CDR3 region has the DNA TGCGCCAGCAGCCAAGTCCCTGGGACTAGGGAGGAGCAGTACTTC.

Only a few counts were recorded for this clonotype. The J gene is TRBJ1-6, the V gene TRBV4-1, with D possibly being TRBD1 (5 bases). CDR1 and CDR2 (germline): MGHRA, YSYEKL. V lost 6 bases to trimming and J lost 9 bases, with 9 bases between them. This CDR3 is built from 12 residues. This CDR3 reads CASSSGGSPLHF. CDR3 in DNA: TGCGCCAGCAGTAGCGGGGGTTCACCCCTCCACTTT.

This clonotype has ten or more counts. As DNA, the CDR3 is TGTGCCAGCAGTTCTGGACTAGGAAAAGAGACCCAGTACTTC. The encoded protein is CASSSGLGKETQYF. The V call is TRBV12-3 or TRBV12-4, the J call TRBJ2-5; 7 bases fit TRBD2. V trimming: 4 bases; J trimming: 3 bases; junction bases outside the gene matches: 5. CDR3 size: 14 residues.

Comment on this clonotype: A read error may explain this, as a much larger clone is one base away. The final CDR3 position lacks the conserved phenylalanine or tryptophan, pointing to a likely read error. This rearrangement joins TRBV3-1 to TRBJ2-7; TRBD2 agrees at 8 bases. The CDR3 sequence is 16 residues long. V dropped 1 base and J dropped 0; count of bases not matched to a gene: 5. Germline V gene sequence: CDR1 LGHDT, CDR2 YNNKEL (reference sequence). DNA of the CDR3: TGTGCCAGCAGCCAAGGACTAGCGTTTTACTCCTACGAGCAGTACTCC. This translates into CASSQGLAFYSYEQYS.

This clonotype showed up many times. The chain is built from TRBV11-3 and TRBJ2-3; D tentatively fits TRBD1 or TRBD2 (6 bases each). Trimming left V 2 bases short and J 3 bases short, with 21 bases between. The CDR3 is made up of 18 amino acids. Looked up from germline, CDR1 is SGHNT and CDR2 is YENEEA. CDR3 DNA sequence: TGTGCCAGCAGCTTAAGGAGGGGGACCCCTGTGAGGACAGATACGCAGTATTTT. It yields the protein CASSLRRGTPVRTDTQYF. Variable domain in full (rest from reference TRBV11-3 and TRBJ2-3): EAGVVQSPRYKIIEKKQPVAFWCNPISGHNTLYWYLQNLGQGPELLIRYENEEAVDDSQLPKDRFSAERLKGVDSTLKIQPAELGDSAVYLCASSLRRGTPVRTDTQYFGPGTRLTVL.

The table lists this clonotype with a few counts. This chain uses TRBV12-5 with TRBJ2-1; weak D call: TRBD2 (5 bases). Deletions cut 5 bases from V and 8 bases from J, with 13 bases between. The CDR3 spans 13 residues. The V gene's germline CDR1 is LGHNT and CDR2 FRNRAP. The CDR3 loop is CASGTRLLDEQFF. The CDR3 bases are TGTGCTAGTGGTACTAGACTACTTGATGAGCAGTTCTTC.

This clonotype was seen at least ten times. V usage is TRBV30 and J usage is TRBJ2-7, with 10 bases lining up with TRBD1. The CDR3 loop spans 12 amino acids. The J segment lost 6 bases and the V segment lost 5 bases, leaving 4 bases of the junction unmatched. Looked up from germline, CDR1 is GTSNPN and CDR2 is SVGIG (reference sequence). CDR3 sequence (DNA): TGTGCCTGGGGACAGGGGGAGCGCGAGCAGTACTTC. Its translation: CAWGQGEREQYF.

This clonotype was picked up many times. This chain connects TRBV27 to TRBJ1-4; no clear D. Germline V gene data show CDR1 as MNHEY and CDR2 as SMNVEV (reference sequence). With 3 bases removed from V and 0 bases from J, the gap between germline ends came to 11 bases. This CDR3 is built from 16 residues. CDR3 sequence: CASSFCQPPTNEKLFF. DNA for the CDR3: TGTGCCAGCAGTTTTTGTCAGCCTCCAACTAATGAAAAACTGTTTTTT.

This clonotype was recorded many times. This chain links TRBV7-9 with TRBJ1-5; D is possibly TRBD1 (6 bases). The V end lost 5 bases, the J end lost 1 base, and 15 bases lay between the germline ends. The germline V gene encodes CDR1 SEHNR and CDR2 FQNEAQ (reference sequence). This CDR3 contains 16 residues. In DNA form, the CDR3 reads TGTGCCAGCAGCCCAGGGGCAGGGATAAGCAATCAGCCCCAGCATTTT. Translating gives CASSPGAGISNQPQHF.

This clonotype came up many times. V gene TRBV18 combines with J gene TRBJ1-4; D perhaps matches TRBD1 (5 bases). Between the trimmed V and J ends, which lost 2 bases and 6 bases, there was a span of 13 bases. The length of the CDR3 is 15 residues. Germline CDR1 reads KGHSH; CDR2 reads LQKENI. Here the CDR3 DNA reads TGTGCCAGCTCACCAGGGGCCAGGGCAGATGAAAAACTGTTTTTT. It is translated as CASSPGARADEKLFF. The complete variable domain, with remaining parts taken from reference TRBV18 and TRBJ1-4, reads NAGVMQNPRHLVRRRGQEARLRCSPMKGHSHVYWYRQLPEEGLKFMVYLQKENIIDESGMPKERFSAEFPKEGPSILRIQQVVRGDSAAYFCASSPGARADEKLFFGSGTQLSVL.

This clonotype was seen at least ten times. The chain couples TRBV7-9 to TRBJ2-1; possibly TRBD2 for D (6 bases). The V gene's germline CDR1 is SEHNR and CDR2 FQNEAQ (reference sequence). With 1 base removed from V and 4 bases from J, the gap between germline ends came to 17 bases. CDR3 length: 17 residues. The CDR3 reads CASSLGFRELIYNEQFF. The CDR3 DNA reads TGTGCCAGCAGCTTAGGTTTCCGGGAGCTAATTTACAATGAGCAGTTCTTC.

The V and J genes are TRBV6-1 and TRBJ2-1, with TRBD2 matching over 8 bases. Per germline, CDR1 MNHNS and CDR2 SASEGT. The V segment lost 7 bases and the J segment 3 bases; nucleotides outside the gene matches: 8. CDR3 length: 15 residues. The CDR3 coding sequence is TGTGCCAGCAAAACAGCGGGAGCCGGCTACAATGAGCAGTTCTTC. It yields the protein CASKTAGAGYNEQFF.

This clonotype was seen repeatedly, ten times or more. The chain has TRBV24-1 and TRBJ2-7; unclear D gene. Per germline, CDR1 KGHDR and CDR2 SFDVKD. V lost 9 bases and J lost 2, with 10 bases in between. The CDR3 is 12 residues long. CDR3 sequence reads: CATPRPPYEQYF. DNA for the CDR3: TGTGCCACCCCCCGGCCTCCCTACGAGCAGTACTTC.

The J gene is TRBJ2-2, the V gene TRBV10-3; 9 bases map to TRBD1. Germline V gene data show CDR1 as ENHRY and CDR2 as SYGVKD. This CDR3 has 14 amino acids. The V and J ends lost 6 bases and 4 bases, in that order; junction bases with no gene match: 3. The CDR3 nucleotides read TGTGCCATCAGGGGACAGGGTACCACCGGGGAGCTGTTTTTT. It encodes CAIRGQGTTGELFF.

The rearrangement uses TRBV27 and TRBJ2-7, with 9 bases identical to TRBD1. The V segment lost 8 bases and the J segment 6 bases; nucleotides outside the gene matches: 11. Per the germline V gene, CDR1 is MNHEY and CDR2 is SMNVEV (reference sequence). This CDR3 spans 14 amino acids. The CDR3: CASSRGGQGREQYF. For the CDR3, the DNA is TGTGCCAGCTCGAGAGGGGGACAGGGTCGCGAGCAGTACTTC.

The table lists this clonotype with many counts. The chain is built from TRBV11-2 and TRBJ2-4; no clear D gene. V was trimmed by 1 base and J by 0 bases, leaving 19 bases between them. Germline CDR1 reads SGHAT; CDR2 reads FQNNGV. The length of the CDR3 is 19 residues. CDR3 region: CASSLGLRAATLAKNIQYF. DNA of the CDR3: TGTGCCAGCAGCTTAGGACTTCGGGCCGCAACCTTAGCCAAAAACATTCAGTACTTC.

This clonotype was recorded many times. The chain is built from TRBV6-1 and TRBJ2-2, with D perhaps TRBD1 or TRBD2 (5 bases each). Trimming left V 6 bases short and J 7 bases short, with 12 bases between. This CDR3 contains 13 residues. Germline V gene data show CDR1 as MNHNS and CDR2 as SASEGT. The CDR3 coding sequence is TGTGCCAGCAGGCCGGGACGGGACGGGGAGCTGTTTTTT. As protein: CASRPGRDGELFF.

This clonotype was recorded at least ten times. The genes are TRBV5-8 and TRBJ2-3; 12 nucleotides line up with TRBD2. V lost 3 bases to trimming and J lost 6 bases; unmatched junction nucleotides: 5. Germline-derived CDR1 and CDR2 are SGHTS and YDEGEE. This CDR3 comprises 15 residues. Written as DNA, the CDR3 is TGTGCCAGCAGCTCTAGCGGGAGGGCCTGGGATACGCAGTATTTT. It encodes CASSSSGRAWDTQYF.

On this clonotype: A much larger clone differs by one base, so this may be a read error. This chain uses TRBV11-2 with TRBJ2-5; TRBD2 might be the D (5 bases). The germline V gene encodes CDR1 SGHAT and CDR2 FQNNGV. V shed 5 bases and J shed 1 base, with 11 bases lying between them. This CDR3 is built from 14 residues. CDR3 residues: CASSGGGVQETQYF. Here the CDR3 DNA reads TGTGCCAGCAGCGGCGGAGGTGTCCAAGAGACCCAGTACTTC.